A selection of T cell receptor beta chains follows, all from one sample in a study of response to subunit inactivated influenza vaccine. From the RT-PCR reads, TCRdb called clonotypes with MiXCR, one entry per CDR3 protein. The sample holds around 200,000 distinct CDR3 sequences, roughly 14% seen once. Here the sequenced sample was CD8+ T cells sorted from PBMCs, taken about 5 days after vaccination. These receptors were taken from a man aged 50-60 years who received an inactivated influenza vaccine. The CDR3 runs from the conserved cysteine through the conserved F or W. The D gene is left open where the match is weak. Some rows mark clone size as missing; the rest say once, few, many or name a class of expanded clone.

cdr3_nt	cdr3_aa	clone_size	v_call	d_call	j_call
TGCGCCAGCAGCGAATGGGGTACAGATACGCAGTATTTT	CASSEWGTDTQYF	.	TRBV5-1	.	TRBJ2-3
TGTGCCAGCAGCCAAGATGACAGGGCTCACGAGCAGTACTTC	CASSQDDRAHEQYF	few	TRBV4-2	TRBD1	TRBJ2-7
TGTGCCAGCTGGCGGCCGCTTAGCTCCTACGAGCAGTACTTC	CASWRPLSSYEQYF	.	TRBV2	.	TRBJ2-7
TGTGCCAGCAGTCCCATAGGTAGGACTGCTCAAGAGACCCAGTACTTC	CASSPIGRTAQETQYF	.	TRBV28	.	TRBJ2-5
TGTGCCAGCAGCCCCGGGACAGGGTGGAACAATGAGCAGTTCTTC	CASSPGTGWNNEQFF	.	TRBV14	TRBD1	TRBJ2-1
TGCGCCAGCAGCCAAGTCAGGGGAGGGTACGAGCAGTACTTC	CASSQVRGGYEQYF	.	TRBV4-1	.	TRBJ2-7
TGCGCCAGCAGCCAAGAAACCTGGGGTTTCACTGAAGCTTTCTTT	CASSQETWGFTEAFF	.	TRBV4-3	.	TRBJ1-1
TGTGCCAGCAGTGACTCCGCTAGCGGGAGCAATGAGCAGTTCTTC	CASSDSASGSNEQFF	.	TRBV6-4	TRBD2	TRBJ2-1
TGTGCCAGCCAAAAGGATAGCAATCAGCCCCAGCATTTT	CASQKDSNQPQHF	.	TRBV7-9	.	TRBJ1-5
TGTGCCAGCAGCGTAGGAGGGTCTAGCGACTACAATGAGCAGTTCTTC	CASSVGGSSDYNEQFF	few	TRBV9	.	TRBJ2-1
TGTGCCAGCAGTCTTACGTTAGGGTACAATTACAATGAGCAGTTCTTC	CASSLTLGYNYNEQFF	many	TRBV27	.	TRBJ2-1
TGCGCCAGCAGCAGGGCCGGGACAGAAGAGACCCAGTACTTC	CASSRAGTEETQYF	many	TRBV5-1	TRBD1	TRBJ2-5
TGTGCCAGCCGAAGAGGATCTGCCTACGAGCAGTACTTC	CASRRGSAYEQYF	few	TRBV12-3/TRBV12-4	.	TRBJ2-7
TGCAGCGCGCCGACAGATAACACAGATACGCAGTATTTT	CSAPTDNTDTQYF	few	TRBV29-1	.	TRBJ2-3
TGTGCCAGCAGCACCAAAATTGGGGATCCGAGCTCCTACAATGAGCAGTTCTTC	CASSTKIGDPSSYNEQFF	.	TRBV11-1	.	TRBJ2-1
TGCGCCAGCAGCCAAGATGGCCAGCGGGAGGGTCAAGAGACCCAGTACTTC	CASSQDGQREGQETQYF	.	TRBV4-3	TRBD2	TRBJ2-5
TGCAGTGCTAGAGCCAGCGGGGGACTCACCGGGGAGCTGTTTTTT	CSARASGGLTGELFF	.	TRBV20-1	TRBD2	TRBJ2-2
TGCTGTGCTAGAGATAAAGAGGGCCCCGACTTCTACGAGCAGTACTTC	CCARDKEGPDFYEQYF	few	TRBV20-1	.	TRBJ2-7
TGTGCCAGCAGCTTAGATTATATTCTCCATTCCTACAATGAGCAGTTCTTC	CASSLDYILHSYNEQFF	few	TRBV11-2	.	TRBJ2-1
TGTGCCAGCAATAATGGGGAGACCCAGTACTTC	CASNNGETQYF	few	TRBV11-2	.	TRBJ2-5
TGTGCCAGCAGCTGGGGAGGAGGCGATACCGGGGAGCTGTTTTTT	CASSWGGGDTGELFF	.	TRBV9	.	TRBJ2-2
TGTGCCAGCAGTGACTCGATGGGGGGCACTGAAGCTTTCTTT	CASSDSMGGTEAFF	few	TRBV6-4	.	TRBJ1-1
TGTGCCAGCATAGCTCTCGTCGGGACTAGCGGGAGAAAATCCTACGAGCAGTACTTC	CASIALVGTSGRKSYEQYF	many	TRBV11-1	TRBD2	TRBJ2-7
TGTGCCACCAGTGATTTTCAGATTAACACCGGGGAGCTGTTTTTT	CATSDFQINTGELFF	.	TRBV24-1	.	TRBJ2-2
TGTGCCAGCAGCGTAGGATTACTGGGGGCTAACTATGGCTACACCTTC	CASSVGLLGANYGYTF	.	TRBV9	.	TRBJ1-2
TGTGCCAGCAGTTTTGGGGGGATGGACATTCAGTACTTC	CASSFGGMDIQYF	few	TRBV27	.	TRBJ2-4
TGTGCCAGCAGTCCAGGACTCCTGGGGGAGCTGTTTTTT	CASSPGLLGELFF	many	TRBV12-3/TRBV12-4	.	TRBJ2-2
TGTGCCAGCATCAACCGGGACAGCCCGACCTGGCTATATAGCAATCAGCCCCAGCATTTT	CASINRDSPTWLYSNQPQHF	few	TRBV28	TRBD1	TRBJ1-5
TGTGCCAGCAGTTTAGATGGGATTGACCACAATGAGCAGTTCTTC	CASSLDGIDHNEQFF	few	TRBV12-3/TRBV12-4	.	TRBJ2-1
TGCAGTGCTAGAGATGACTTGGGGGCCTCTATTTACTACAATGAGCAGTTCTTC	CSARDDLGASIYYNEQFF	.	TRBV20-1	.	TRBJ2-1
TGTGCCAGCAGCAACCCGGGACAGGGACCTTTTAGCGAGCAGTACTTC	CASSNPGQGPFSEQYF	.	TRBV13	TRBD1	TRBJ2-7
TGTGCCAGTAGTGTGGCGGGAGACGAGACCCAGTACTTC	CASSVAGDETQYF	few	TRBV19	TRBD2	TRBJ2-5
TGCGCCAGCAGCTTCCCCGCGGGGCCCCAAGGAGATACGCAGTATTTT	CASSFPAGPQGDTQYF	few	TRBV5-1	.	TRBJ2-3
TGTGCCAGCAGATCTATGGGGCTATCAAATGAAAAACTGTTTTTT	CASRSMGLSNEKLFF	.	TRBV5-4	.	TRBJ1-4
TGTGCCAGCAGTTTAGCGGGGAGGTCCTACAATGAGCAGTTCTTC	CASSLAGRSYNEQFF	.	TRBV6-2/TRBV6-3	TRBD2	TRBJ2-1
TGTGCCAGCAGCCCCGTCGGGTATGAGCAGTTCTTC	CASSPVGYEQFF	few	TRBV5-6	.	TRBJ2-1
TGTGCCAGCAGTTTAGGACTAGCGGGGGGAGAGACCCAGTACTTC	CASSLGLAGGETQYF	few	TRBV12-3/TRBV12-4	TRBD2	TRBJ2-5
TGCAGCGTTGTGCGGCAGGACGAGCAGTACTTC	CSVVRQDEQYF	.	TRBV29-1	.	TRBJ2-7
TGTGCCAGCAGTTTACCGGGGGCAGCTTCCACCGGGGAGCTGTTTTTT	CASSLPGAASTGELFF	many	TRBV28	.	TRBJ2-2
TGTGCCAGCAGCCCACTTGTTTTTGGGGGGGCGGAGACCCAGTACTTC	CASSPLVFGGAETQYF	.	TRBV3-1	.	TRBJ2-5
TGTGCCAGCAGTATACTGGTAGCGGGGGGCCCAGATACGCAGTATTTT	CASSILVAGGPDTQYF	.	TRBV7-9	TRBD2	TRBJ2-3
TGTGCCAGCAGTGAAGCGTCTAGCGGATCCTACGAGCAGTACTTC	CASSEASSGSYEQYF	.	TRBV2	TRBD2	TRBJ2-7
TGTGCCAGCAGTACAGGGGTCTCCTACGAGCAGTACTTC	CASSTGVSYEQYF	many	TRBV28	TRBD1	TRBJ2-7
TGTGCCAGCAGTCTAGGGACTAGCGGGACCCACTCCTACGAGCAGTACTTC	CASSLGTSGTHSYEQYF	.	TRBV28	TRBD2	TRBJ2-7
TGCAGCGCACGTAGACCGCTTAGCTCCTACAATGAGCAGTTCTTC	CSARRPLSSYNEQFF	.	TRBV29-1	.	TRBJ2-1
TGTGCCAGCTCAGACAGGGCACGTCTTTACACCGGGGAGCTGTTTTTT	CASSDRARLYTGELFF	few	TRBV2	TRBD1	TRBJ2-2
TGTGCCAGCAGCCAAATTACCACCCATGAAAAACTGTTTTTT	CASSQITTHEKLFF	few	TRBV27	.	TRBJ1-4
TGTGCCAGCAGTCAGGGGGGTTTCGGGTATACTGAAGCTTTCTTT	CASSQGGFGYTEAFF	many	TRBV12-3/TRBV12-4	TRBD1	TRBJ1-1
TGTGCCAGCAGCTCCGACAGATTCTCCACAGATACGCAGTATTTT	CASSSDRFSTDTQYF	few	TRBV7-8	.	TRBJ2-3